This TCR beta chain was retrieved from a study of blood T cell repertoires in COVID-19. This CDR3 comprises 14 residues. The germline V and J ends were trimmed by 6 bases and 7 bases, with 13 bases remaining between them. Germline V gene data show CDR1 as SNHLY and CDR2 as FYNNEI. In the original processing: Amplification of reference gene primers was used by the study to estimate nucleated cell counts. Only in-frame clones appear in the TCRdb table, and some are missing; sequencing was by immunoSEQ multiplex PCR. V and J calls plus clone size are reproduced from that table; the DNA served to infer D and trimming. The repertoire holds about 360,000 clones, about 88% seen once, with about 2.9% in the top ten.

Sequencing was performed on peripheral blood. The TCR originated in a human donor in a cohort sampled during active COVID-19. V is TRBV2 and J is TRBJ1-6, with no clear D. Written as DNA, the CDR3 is TGTGCCAGCAGCGGACCTAGAGGGAATTCACCCCTCCACTTT. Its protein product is CASSGPRGNSPLHF.